This TCR beta chain was observed in a study of blood T cell repertoires in COVID-19. Data came from immunoSEQ multiplex PCR; TCRdb stores just in-frame clones and leaves some out. The sample lists 79,000 or so clones; more than 75% were seen once. In germline, CDR1 is SNHLY, CDR2 FYNNEI. The CDR3 is made up of 17 amino acids. Trimming cost V 8 bases and J 5 bases; bases outside gene matches: 18. The origin of this receptor is a man in his 60s with COVID-19, enrolled during active disease. The rearrangement joins TRBV2 to TRBJ2-5; 9 bases align to TRBD2. Material for sequencing was peripheral blood. Written as DNA, the CDR3 is TGTGCCAGCGGAGAAACAGGGTCGGGGCTAGCGGGGGAGACCCAGTACTTC. Its translation: CASGETGSGLAGETQYF.